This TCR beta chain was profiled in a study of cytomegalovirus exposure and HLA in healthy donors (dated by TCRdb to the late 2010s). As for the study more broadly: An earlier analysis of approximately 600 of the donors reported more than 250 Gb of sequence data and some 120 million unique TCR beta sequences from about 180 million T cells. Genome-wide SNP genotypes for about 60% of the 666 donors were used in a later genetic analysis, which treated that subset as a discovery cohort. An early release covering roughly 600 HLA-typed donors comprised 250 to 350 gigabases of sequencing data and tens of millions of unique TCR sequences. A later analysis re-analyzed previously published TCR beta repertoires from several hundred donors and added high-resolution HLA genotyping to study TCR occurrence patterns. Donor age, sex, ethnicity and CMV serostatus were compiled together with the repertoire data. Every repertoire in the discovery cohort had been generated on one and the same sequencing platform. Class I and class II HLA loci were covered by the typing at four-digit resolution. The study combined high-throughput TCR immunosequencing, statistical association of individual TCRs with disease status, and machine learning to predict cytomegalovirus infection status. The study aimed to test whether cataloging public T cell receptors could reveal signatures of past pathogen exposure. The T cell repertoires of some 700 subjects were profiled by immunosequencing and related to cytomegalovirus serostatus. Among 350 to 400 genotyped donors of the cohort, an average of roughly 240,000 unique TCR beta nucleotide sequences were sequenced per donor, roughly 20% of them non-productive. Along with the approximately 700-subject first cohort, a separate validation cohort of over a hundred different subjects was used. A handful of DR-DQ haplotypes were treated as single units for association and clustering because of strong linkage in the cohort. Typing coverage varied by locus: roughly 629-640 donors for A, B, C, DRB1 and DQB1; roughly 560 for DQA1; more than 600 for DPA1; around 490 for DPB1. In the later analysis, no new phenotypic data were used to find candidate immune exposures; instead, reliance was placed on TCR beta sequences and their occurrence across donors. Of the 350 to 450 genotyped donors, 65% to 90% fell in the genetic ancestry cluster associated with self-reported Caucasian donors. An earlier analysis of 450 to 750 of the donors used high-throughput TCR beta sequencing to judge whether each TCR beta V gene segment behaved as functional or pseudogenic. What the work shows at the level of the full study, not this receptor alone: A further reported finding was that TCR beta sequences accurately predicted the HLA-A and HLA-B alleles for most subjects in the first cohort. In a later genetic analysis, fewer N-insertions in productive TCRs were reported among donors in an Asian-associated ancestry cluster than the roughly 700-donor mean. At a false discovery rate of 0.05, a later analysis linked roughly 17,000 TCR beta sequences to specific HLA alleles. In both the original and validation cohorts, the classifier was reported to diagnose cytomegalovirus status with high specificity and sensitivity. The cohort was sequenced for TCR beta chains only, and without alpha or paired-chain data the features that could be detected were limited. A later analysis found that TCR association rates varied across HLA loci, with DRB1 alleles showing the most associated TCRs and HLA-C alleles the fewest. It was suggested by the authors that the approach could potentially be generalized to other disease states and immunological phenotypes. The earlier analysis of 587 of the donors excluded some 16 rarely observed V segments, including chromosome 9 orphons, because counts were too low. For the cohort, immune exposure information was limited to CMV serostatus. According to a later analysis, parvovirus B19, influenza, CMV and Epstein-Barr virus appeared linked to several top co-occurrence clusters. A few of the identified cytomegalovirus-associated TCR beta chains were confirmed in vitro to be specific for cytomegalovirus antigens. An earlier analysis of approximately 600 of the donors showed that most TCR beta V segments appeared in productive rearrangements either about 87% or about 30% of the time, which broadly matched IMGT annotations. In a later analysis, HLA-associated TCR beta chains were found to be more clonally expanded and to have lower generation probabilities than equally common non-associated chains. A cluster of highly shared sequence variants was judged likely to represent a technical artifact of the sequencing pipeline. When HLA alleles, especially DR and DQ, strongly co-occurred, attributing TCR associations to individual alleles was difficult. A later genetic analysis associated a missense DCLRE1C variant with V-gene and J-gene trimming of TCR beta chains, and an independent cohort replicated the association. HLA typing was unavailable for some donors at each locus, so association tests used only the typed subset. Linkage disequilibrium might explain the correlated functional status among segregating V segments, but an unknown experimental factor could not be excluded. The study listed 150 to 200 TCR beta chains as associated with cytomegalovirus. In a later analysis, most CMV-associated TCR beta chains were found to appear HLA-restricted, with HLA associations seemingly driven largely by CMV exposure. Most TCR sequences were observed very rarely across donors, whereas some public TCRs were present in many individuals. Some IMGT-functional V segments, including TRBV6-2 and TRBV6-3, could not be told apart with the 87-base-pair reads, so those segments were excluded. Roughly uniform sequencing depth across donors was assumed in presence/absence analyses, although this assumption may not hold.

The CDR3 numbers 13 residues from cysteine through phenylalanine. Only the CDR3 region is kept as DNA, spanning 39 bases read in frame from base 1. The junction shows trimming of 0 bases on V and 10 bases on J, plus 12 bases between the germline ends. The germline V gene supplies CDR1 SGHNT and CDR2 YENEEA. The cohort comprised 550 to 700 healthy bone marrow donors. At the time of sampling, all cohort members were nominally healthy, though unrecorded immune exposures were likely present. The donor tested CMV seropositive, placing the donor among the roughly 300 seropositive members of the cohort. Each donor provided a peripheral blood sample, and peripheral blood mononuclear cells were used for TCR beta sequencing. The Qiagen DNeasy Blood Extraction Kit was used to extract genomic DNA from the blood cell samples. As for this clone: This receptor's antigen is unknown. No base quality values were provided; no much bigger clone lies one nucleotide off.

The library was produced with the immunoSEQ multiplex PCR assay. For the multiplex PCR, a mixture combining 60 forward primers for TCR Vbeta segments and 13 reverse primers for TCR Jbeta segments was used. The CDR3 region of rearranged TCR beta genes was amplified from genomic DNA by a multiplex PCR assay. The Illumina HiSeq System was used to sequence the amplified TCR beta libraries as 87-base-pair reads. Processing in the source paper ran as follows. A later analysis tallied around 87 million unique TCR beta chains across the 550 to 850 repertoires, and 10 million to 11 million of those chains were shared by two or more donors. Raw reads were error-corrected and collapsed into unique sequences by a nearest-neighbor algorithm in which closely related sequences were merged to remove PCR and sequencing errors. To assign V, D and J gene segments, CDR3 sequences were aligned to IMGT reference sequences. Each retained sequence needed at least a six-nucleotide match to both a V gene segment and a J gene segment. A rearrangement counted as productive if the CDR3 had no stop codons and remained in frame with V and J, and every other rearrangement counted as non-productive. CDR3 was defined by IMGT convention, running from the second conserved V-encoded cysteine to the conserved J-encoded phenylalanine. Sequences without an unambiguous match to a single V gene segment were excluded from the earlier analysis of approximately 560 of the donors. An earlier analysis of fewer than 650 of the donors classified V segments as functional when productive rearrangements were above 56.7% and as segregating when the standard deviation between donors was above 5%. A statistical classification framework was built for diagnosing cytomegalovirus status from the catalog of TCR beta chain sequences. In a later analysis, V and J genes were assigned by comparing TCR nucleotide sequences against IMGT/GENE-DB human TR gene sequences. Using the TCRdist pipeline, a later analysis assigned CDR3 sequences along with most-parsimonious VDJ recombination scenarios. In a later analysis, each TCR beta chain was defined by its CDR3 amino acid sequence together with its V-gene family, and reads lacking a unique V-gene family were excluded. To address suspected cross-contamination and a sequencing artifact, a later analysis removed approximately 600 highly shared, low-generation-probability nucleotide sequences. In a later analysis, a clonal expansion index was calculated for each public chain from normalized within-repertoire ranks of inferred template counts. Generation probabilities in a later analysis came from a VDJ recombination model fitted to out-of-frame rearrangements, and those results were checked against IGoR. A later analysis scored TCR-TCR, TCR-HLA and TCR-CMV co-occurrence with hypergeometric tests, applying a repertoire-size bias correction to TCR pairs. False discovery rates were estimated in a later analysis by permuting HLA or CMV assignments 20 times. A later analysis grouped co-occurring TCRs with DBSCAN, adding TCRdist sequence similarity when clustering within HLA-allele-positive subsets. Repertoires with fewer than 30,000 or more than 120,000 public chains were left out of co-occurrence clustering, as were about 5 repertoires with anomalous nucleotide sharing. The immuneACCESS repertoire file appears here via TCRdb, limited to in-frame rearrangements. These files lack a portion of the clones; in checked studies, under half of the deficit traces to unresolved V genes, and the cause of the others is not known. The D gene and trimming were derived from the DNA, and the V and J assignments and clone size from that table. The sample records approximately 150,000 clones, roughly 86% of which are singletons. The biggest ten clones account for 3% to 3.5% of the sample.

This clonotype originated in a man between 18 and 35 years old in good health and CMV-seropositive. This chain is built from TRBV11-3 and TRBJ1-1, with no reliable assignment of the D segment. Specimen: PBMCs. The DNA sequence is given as TGTGCCAGCAGCTTAGATGGGAGGAGGCGAGCTTTCTTT. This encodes CASSLDGRRRAFF.